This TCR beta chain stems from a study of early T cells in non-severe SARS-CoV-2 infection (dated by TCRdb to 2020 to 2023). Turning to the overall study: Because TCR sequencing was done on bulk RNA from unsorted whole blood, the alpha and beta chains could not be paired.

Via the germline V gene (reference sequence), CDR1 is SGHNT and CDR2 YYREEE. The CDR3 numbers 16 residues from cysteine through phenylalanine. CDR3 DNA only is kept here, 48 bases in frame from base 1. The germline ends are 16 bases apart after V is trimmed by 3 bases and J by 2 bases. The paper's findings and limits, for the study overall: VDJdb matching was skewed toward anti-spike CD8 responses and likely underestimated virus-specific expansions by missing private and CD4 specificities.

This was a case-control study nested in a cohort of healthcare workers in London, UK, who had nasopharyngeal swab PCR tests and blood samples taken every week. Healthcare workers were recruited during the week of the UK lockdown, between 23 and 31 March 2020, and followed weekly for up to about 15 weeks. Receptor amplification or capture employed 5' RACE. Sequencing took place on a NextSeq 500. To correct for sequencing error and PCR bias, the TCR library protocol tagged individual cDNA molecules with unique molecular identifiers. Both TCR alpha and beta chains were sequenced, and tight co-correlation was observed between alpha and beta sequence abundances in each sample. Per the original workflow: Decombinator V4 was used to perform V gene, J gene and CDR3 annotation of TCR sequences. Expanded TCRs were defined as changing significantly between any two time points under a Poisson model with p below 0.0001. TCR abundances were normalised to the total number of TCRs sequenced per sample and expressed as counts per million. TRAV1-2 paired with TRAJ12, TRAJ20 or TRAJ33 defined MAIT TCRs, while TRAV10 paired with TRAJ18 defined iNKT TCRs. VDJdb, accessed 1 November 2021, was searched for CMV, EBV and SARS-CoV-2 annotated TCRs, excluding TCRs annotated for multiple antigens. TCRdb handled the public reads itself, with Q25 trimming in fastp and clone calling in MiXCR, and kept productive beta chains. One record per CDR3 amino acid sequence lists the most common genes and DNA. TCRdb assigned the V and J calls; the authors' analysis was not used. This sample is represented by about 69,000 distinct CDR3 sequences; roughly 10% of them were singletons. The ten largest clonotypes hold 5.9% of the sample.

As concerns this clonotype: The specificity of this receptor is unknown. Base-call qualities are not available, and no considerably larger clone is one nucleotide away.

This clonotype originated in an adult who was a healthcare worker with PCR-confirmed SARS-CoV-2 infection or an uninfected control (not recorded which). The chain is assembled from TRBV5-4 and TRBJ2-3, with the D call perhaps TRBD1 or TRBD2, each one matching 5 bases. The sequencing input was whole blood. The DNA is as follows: TGTGCCAGCAGCTGGGGCCGGTCGGGACCCACAGATACGCAGTATTTT. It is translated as CASSWGRSGPTDTQYF.